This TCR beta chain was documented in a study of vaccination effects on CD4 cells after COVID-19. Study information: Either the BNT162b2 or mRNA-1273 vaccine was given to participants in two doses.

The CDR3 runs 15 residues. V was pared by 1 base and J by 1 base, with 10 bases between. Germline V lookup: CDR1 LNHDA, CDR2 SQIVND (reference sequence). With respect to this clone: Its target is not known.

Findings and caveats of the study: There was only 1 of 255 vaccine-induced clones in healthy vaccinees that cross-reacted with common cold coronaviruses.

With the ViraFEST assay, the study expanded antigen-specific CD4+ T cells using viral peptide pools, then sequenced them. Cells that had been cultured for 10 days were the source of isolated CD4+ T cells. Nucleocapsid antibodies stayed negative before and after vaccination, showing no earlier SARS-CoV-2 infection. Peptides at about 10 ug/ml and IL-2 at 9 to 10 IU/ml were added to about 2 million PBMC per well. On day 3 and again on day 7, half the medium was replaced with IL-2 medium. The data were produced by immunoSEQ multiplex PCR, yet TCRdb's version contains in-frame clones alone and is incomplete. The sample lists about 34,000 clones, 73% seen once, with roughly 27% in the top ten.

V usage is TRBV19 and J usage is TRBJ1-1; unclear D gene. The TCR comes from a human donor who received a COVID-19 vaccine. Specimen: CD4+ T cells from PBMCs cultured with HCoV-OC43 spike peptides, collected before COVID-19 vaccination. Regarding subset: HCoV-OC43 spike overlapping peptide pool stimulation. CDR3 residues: CASSIGDLRNTEAFF. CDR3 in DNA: TGTGCCAGTAGTATAGGAGATCTACGGAACACTGAAGCTTTCTTT.